A single T cell receptor beta chain is shown here with its context. Here immunoSEQ multiplex PCR was the method, and the copy in TCRdb shows in-frame clones only, minus some. The table lists 150,000 or so clones, 70% to 85% of them singletons. The data were obtained in a study of cytotoxic CD8 clonotypes in ibrutinib-treated CLL. Study-wide context: A mean of around 260,000 productive templates and 85,000 to 95,000 productive rearrangements was obtained per sample.

The CDR3 sequence is 17 residues long. Germline V CDR1 and CDR2: LNHNV, YYDKDF (reference sequence). Trimming pared 4 bases from V and 0 bases from J, leaving 19 bases between. The TCR was taken from a human donor with chronic lymphocytic leukemia. This specimen was PBMCs, taken after 24 months of ibrutinib treatment. The V and J genes are TRBV15 and TRBJ2-7; tentatively, D is TRBD1 or TRBD2 (5 bases each). The CDR3 here is CATSNKRGGWGSYEQYF. CDR3 coding DNA: TGTGCCACCAGCAACAAGAGGGGCGGCTGGGGCTCCTACGAGCAGTACTTC.